A single sample gave rise to the 18 T cell receptor beta chains below, sequenced in a study of CD8 T cells in ankylosing spondylitis. TCRdb processed the 5' RACE reads anew with MiXCR; each CDR3 protein has one entry. Of about 240,000 distinct CDR3 sequences listed, about 11% are singletons. Sequences were obtained from blood, either unsorted or a sorted T cell fraction (not recorded which). The receptors derive from a male donor with ankylosing spondylitis or in good health (not recorded which).

This clonotype has just a few counts. The J gene is TRBJ2-7, the V gene TRBV18; 8 bases are shared with TRBD1. Germline CDR1 and CDR2: KGHSH and LQKENI. This CDR3 has 21 amino acids. V lost 2 bases to trimming and J lost 2 bases; unmatched junction nucleotides: 23. This CDR3 reads CASSPNLRTGFLATPTYEQYF. Here the CDR3 DNA reads TGTGCCAGCTCACCAAATCTCAGGACAGGGTTTTTGGCTACGCCAACCTACGAGCAGTACTTC.

This clonotype was seen ten or more times. The gene calls are TRBV5-1 and TRBJ2-3; 9 bases are shared with TRBD1. This CDR3 region has 16 residues. Germline V lookup: CDR1 SGHRS, CDR2 YFSETQ. V dropped 3 bases and J dropped 4; count of bases not matched to a gene: 9. CDR3 in amino acids: CASSSDDRGWADTQYF. In DNA, the CDR3 is TGCGCCAGCAGCTCGGACGACAGGGGGTGGGCAGATACGCAGTATTTT.

This clonotype was seen at least ten times. The CDR3 DNA follows: TGTGCCAGCAGTTTATCGTACCCCTACAATGAGCAGTTCTTC. As protein: CASSLSYPYNEQFF. The chain couples TRBV28 to TRBJ2-1; D gene unclear. The CDR3 covers 14 residues. The V end was cut by 1 base, the J end by 2 bases, with 6 bases between. The V gene's germline CDR1 is MDHEN and CDR2 SYDVKM.

The genes are TRBV24-1 and TRBJ2-1; tentatively, D is TRBD1 or TRBD2 (5 bases each). The CDR3 totals 13 residues. Germline-derived CDR1 and CDR2 are KGHDR and SFDVKD. V was trimmed by 4 bases and J by 11 bases, leaving 14 bases between them. CDR3 DNA sequence: TGTGCCACCAGTGAGGGGGACCCAGACCAGCAGTTCTTC. Translating it yields CATSEGDPDQQFF.

This clonotype was counted at least ten times. V and J are TRBV5-6 and TRBJ1-1; unclear D gene. The germline CDR1 and CDR2 sequences are SGHDT and YYEEEE. The CDR3 runs 13 residues. V lost 4 bases, J lost 3 bases, and 10 bases lay in between. This CDR3 is CASSLARDTEAFF. As DNA, the CDR3 is TGTGCCAGCAGCCTTGCAAGGGACACTGAAGCTTTCTTT.

This chain links TRBV6-1 with TRBJ1-1; 8 bases are shared with TRBD1. The CDR3 length is 15 residues. V lost 2 bases and J lost 0; bases outside the gene matches: 2. CDR1 and CDR2 (germline): MNHNS, SASEGT. CDR3 DNA: TGTGCCAGCAGTGAACCGGGACAGGTGAACACTGAAGCTTTCTTT. Its protein is CASSEPGQVNTEAFF.

The gene calls are TRBV9 and TRBJ2-7; D gene ambiguous. The CDR3 has 11 amino acids. Per germline, CDR1 SGDLS and CDR2 YYNGEE. Trimming shortened V by 6 bases and J by 2 bases, and 6 bases separated the two germline ends. Here the CDR3 DNA reads TGTGCCAGCACCCTCCCCTACGAGCAGTACTTC. The encoded protein is CASTLPYEQYF.

This clonotype has a count of ten or more. V and J are TRBV12-3 or TRBV12-4 and TRBJ2-1, with D uncertain. Trimming took 3 bases from V and 7 from J, leaving 16 bases between them. The CDR3 is made up of 15 amino acids. The CDR3 sequence is CASSFRVSNSNEQFF. DNA for the CDR3: TGTGCCAGCAGTTTTCGGGTCAGTAACTCAAATGAGCAGTTCTTC.

This clonotype appeared many times. The chain uses TRBV20-1 and TRBJ2-2; TRBD2 is a possible D gene (7 bases). This CDR3 region has 16 residues. Germline V CDR1 and CDR2: DFQATT, SNEGSKA (reference sequence). V gave up 3 bases and J gave up 2 bases, with 16 bases separating them. Here the CDR3 reads CSARLAGAGNTGELFF. CDR3 coding DNA: TGCAGTGCTAGGCTCGCGGGGGCGGGTAACACCGGGGAGCTGTTTTTT.

This clonotype was seen repeatedly, ten times or more. The chain links TRBV5-1 to TRBJ2-3; D remains unclear. With 2 bases removed from V and 2 bases from J, the gap between germline ends came to 9 bases. The CDR3 length is 14 residues. Germline lookup yields CDR1 SGHRS and CDR2 YFSETQ. The CDR3 loop is CASSFAEPTDTQYF. The CDR3 nucleotides are TGCGCCAGCAGCTTTGCGGAACCCACAGATACGCAGTATTTT.

This clonotype was recorded many times. The CDR3 DNA reads as TGTGCCAGCAGAAGGACTAGCGGGGGGCTCCCAGAAGATACGCAGTATTTT. It specifies CASRRTSGGLPEDTQYF. V is TRBV12-3 or TRBV12-4 and J is TRBJ2-3, with 14 positions matching TRBD2. V gave up 6 bases and J gave up 5 bases; unmatched junction bases: 10. The CDR3 spans 17 residues.

The sample holds many counts of this clonotype. The chain employs TRBV20-1 and TRBJ2-1, with D unresolved. The V gene's germline CDR1 is DFQATT and CDR2 SNEGSKA (reference sequence). Deletions cut 4 bases from V and 0 bases from J, with 7 bases between. The length of the CDR3 is 13 residues. CDR3 in amino acids: CSAIQSSYNEQFF. Here the CDR3 DNA reads TGCAGTGCTATCCAGAGCTCCTACAATGAGCAGTTCTTC.

This clonotype was seen ten or more times. The chain employs TRBV12-3 or TRBV12-4 and TRBJ2-5, with D tentatively TRBD1 (6 bases). V lost 6 bases, J lost 5 bases, and 16 bases lay in between. The CDR3 totals 14 residues. For the CDR3, the DNA is TGTGCCAGCAGCCAAGGACAGATGAGGGAGACCCAGTACTTC. Encoded protein: CASSQGQMRETQYF.

There are many counts of this clonotype. This rearrangement joins TRBV5-1 to TRBJ1-6; TRBD1 matches 8 bases. The V gene end was trimmed by 0 bases and the J gene end by 10 bases; junction bases not matched to a gene: 9. The CDR3 covers 16 residues. CDR1 is SGHRS, CDR2 YFSETQ, per germline. The CDR3 region has the DNA TGCGCCAGCAGCTTGGTAGGACAGGGATTCGGCTCACCCCTCCACTTT. This codes for CASSLVGQGFGSPLHF.

In its sample, this clonotype was seen many times. The J gene is TRBJ2-3, the V gene TRBV20-1; 7 nucleotides agree with TRBD2. Germline CDR1 DFQATT, CDR2 SNEGSKA (reference sequence). The V segment lost 3 bases and the J segment 6 bases; nucleotides outside the gene matches: 12. The length of the CDR3 is 15 residues. In nucleotides, the CDR3 is TGCAGTGCTAGCCCTGATGGGGAGGGTGCTGATACGCAGTATTTT. It yields the protein CSASPDGEGADTQYF.

V and J are TRBV29-1 and TRBJ2-7, with D perhaps being TRBD1 or TRBD2 (5 bases each). The CDR3 sequence is 11 residues long. V was shortened by 5 bases and J by 3 bases, with 8 bases between the two germline ends. Germline V gives CDR1 SQVTM, CDR2 ANQGSEA. The CDR3 coding sequence is TGCAGCGTTAGGGACGGCTACGAGCAGTACTTC. Protein: CSVRDGYEQYF.

This clonotype was seen repeatedly, ten times or more. This chain joins TRBV7-3 and TRBJ2-7; unclear D gene. The CDR3 covers 15 residues. The ends were cut back, 3 bases at V and 0 bases at J, with 12 bases in the middle. The germline V gene encodes CDR1 SGHTA and CDR2 FQGTGA. CDR3: CASSLNPGDSYEQYF. CDR3 DNA: TGTGCCAGCAGCTTGAATCCAGGTGACTCCTACGAGCAGTACTTC.

Ten or more counts support this clonotype. This chain joins TRBV5-1 and TRBJ2-7; 8 bases map to TRBD2. The V segment lost 1 base and the J segment 3 bases; nucleotides outside the gene matches: 6. Germline V CDR1 and CDR2: SGHRS, YFSETQ. The CDR3 sequence is 15 residues long. DNA of the CDR3: TGCGCCAGCAGCTTGCGAACTAGCGGCCTCTACGAGCAGTACTTC. This translates into CASSLRTSGLYEQYF. Variable domain in full (rest from reference TRBV5-1 and TRBJ2-7): KAGVTQTPRYLIKTRGQQVTLSCSPISGHRSVSWYQQTPGQGLQFLFEYFSETQRNKGNFPGRFSGRQFSNSRSEMNVSTLELGDSALYLCASSLRTSGLYEQYFGPGTRLTVT.